This TCR beta chain was recovered during a study of CD8 T cells in Susac syndrome. V was trimmed by 4 bases and J by 3 bases, leaving 14 bases between them. This CDR3 has 14 residues. CDR1 and CDR2 from the germline V gene are SGHRS and YFSETQ. After extraction with the RNeasy kit, roughly 0.5 to 1 ug of the RNA was reverse transcribed using random hexamers. MiXCR was run by TCRdb on the immunoSEQ multiplex PCR reads, yielding one entry per CDR3 protein. The top ten hold around 0.12% of the sample, which has roughly 400,000 distinct CDR3 sequences, 85% seen once. From blood CD8+ and CD4+ T cells, the TCR beta chain was sequenced.

The source material was CD8+ T cells from PBMCs. V is TRBV5-1 and J is TRBJ2-7; D gene uncertain. The clonotype comes from a human donor with multiple sclerosis. The CDR3 protein is CASSLVDTFYEQYF. CDR3 DNA: TGCGCCAGCAGCCTCGTCGACACCTTCTACGAGCAGTACTTC.